The sequence of this TCR beta chain was determined in a study of T cell changes during pregnancy in multiple sclerosis. With V trimmed by 0 bases and J by 0 bases, 8 bases remained unmatched. This CDR3 spans 19 amino acids. Per germline, CDR1 LGHNA and CDR2 YNFKEQ. Profiled with immunoSEQ multiplex PCR; TCRdb holds only in-frame clones, not every one. This sample yields roughly 41,000 clones, of which over 90% are seen a single time; about 7% belongs to the top ten. This clone was counted a single time. The chain has TRBV4-2 and TRBJ2-3; 11 bases are a match to TRBD2. This receptor was identified in a female donor with multiple sclerosis, enrolled in a pregnancy study. Sample: CD8+ T cells from peripheral blood mononuclear cells, taken in the third trimester of pregnancy. DNA for the CDR3: TGTGCCAGCAGCCAAGATCCCCCTAGCGGGAGGCTCAGCACAGATACGCAGTATTTT. It is translated as CASSQDPPSGRLSTDTQYF.